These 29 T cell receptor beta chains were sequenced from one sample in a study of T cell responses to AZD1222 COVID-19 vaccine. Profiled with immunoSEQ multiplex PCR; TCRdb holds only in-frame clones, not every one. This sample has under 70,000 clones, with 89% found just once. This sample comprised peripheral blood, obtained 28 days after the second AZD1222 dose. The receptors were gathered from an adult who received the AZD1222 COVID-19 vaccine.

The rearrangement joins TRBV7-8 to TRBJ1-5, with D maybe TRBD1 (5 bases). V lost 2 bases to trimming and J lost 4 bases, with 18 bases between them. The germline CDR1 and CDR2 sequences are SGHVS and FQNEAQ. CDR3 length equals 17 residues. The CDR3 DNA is TGTGCCAGCAGCTTAACCTACGGCCAGGGATCAAATCAGCCCCAGCATTTT. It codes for CASSLTYGQGSNQPQHF.

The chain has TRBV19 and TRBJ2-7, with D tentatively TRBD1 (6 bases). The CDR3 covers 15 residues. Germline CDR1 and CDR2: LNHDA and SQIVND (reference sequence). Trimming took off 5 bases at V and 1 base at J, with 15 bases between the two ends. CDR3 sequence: CASSDWGLRSYEQYF. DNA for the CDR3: TGTGCCAGTAGTGATTGGGGGCTGAGATCCTACGAGCAGTACTTC.

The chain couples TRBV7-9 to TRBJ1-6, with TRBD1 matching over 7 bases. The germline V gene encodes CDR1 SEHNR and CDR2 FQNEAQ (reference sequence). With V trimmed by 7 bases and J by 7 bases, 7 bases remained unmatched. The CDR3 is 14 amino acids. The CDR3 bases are TGTGCCAGCATCCGACAGGGAGGGAATTCACCCCTCCACTTT. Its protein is CASIRQGGNSPLHF.

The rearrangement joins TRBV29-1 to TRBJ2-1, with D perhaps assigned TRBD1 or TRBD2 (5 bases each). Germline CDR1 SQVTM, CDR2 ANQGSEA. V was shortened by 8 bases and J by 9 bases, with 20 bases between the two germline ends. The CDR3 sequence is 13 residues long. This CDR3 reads CSITGALHVEQFF. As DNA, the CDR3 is TGCAGCATCACCGGGGCCCTCCACGTTGAGCAGTTCTTC.

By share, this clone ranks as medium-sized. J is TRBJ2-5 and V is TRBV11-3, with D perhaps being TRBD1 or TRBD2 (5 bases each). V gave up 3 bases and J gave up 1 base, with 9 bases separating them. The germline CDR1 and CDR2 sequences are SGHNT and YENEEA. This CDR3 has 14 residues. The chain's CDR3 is CASSLGEFQETQYF. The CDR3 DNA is TGTGCCAGCAGCTTGGGGGAGTTCCAAGAGACCCAGTACTTC. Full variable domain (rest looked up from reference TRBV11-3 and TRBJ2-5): EAGVVQSPRYKIIEKKQPVAFWCNPISGHNTLYWYLQNLGQGPELLIRYENEEAVDDSQLPKDRFSAERLKGVDSTLKIQPAELGDSAVYLCASSLGEFQETQYFGPGTRLLVL.

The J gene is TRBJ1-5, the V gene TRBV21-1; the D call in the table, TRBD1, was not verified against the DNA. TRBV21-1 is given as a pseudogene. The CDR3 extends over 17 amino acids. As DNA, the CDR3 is TGTGCCAGCAGCAGCGGACAGGGGCTCGATAGCAATCAGCCCCAGCATTTT. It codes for CASSSGQGLDSNQPQHF.

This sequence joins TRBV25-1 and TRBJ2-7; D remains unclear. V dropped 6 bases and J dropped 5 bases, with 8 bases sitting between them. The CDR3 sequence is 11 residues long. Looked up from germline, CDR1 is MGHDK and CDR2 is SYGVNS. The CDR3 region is CASRLVDEQYF. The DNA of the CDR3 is TGTGCCAGCAGACTGGTGGACGAGCAGTACTTC.

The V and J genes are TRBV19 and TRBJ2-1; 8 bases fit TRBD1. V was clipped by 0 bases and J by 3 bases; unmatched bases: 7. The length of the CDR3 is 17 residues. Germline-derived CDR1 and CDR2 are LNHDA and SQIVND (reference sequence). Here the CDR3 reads CASSIDLRTGIYNEQFF. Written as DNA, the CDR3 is TGTGCCAGTAGTATAGATCTCCGGACAGGGATCTACAATGAGCAGTTCTTC.

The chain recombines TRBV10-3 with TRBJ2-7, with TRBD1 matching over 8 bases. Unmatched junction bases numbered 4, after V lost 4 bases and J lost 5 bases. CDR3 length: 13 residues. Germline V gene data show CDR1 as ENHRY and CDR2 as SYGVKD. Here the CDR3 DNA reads TGTGCCATCAGTGCTTCGACAGGGGACGAGCAGTACTTC. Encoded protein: CAISASTGDEQYF.

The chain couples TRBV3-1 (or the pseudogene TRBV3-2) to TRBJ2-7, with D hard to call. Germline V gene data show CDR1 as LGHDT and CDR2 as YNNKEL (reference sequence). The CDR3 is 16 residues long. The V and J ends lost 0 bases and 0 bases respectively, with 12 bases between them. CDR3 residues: CASSQEGQVFSYEQYF. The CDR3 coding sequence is TGTGCCAGCAGCCAAGAAGGTCAGGTGTTCTCCTACGAGCAGTACTTC.

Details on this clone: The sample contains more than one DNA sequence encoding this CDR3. The CDR3 sequence: CASSSYSNQPQHF. For the CDR3, the DNA is TGTGCCAGCAGTTCTTACAGCAATCAGCCCCAGCATTTT. The rearrangement joins TRBV2 to TRBJ1-5; no reliable D call. V lost 5 bases to trimming and J lost 1 base, with 6 bases between them. The CDR3 has 13 amino acids. Germline V lookup: CDR1 SNHLY, CDR2 FYNNEI.

Here the CDR3 reads CASSYGGRGAGELFF. The CDR3, as DNA: TGTGCCAGCAGTTACGGCGGGAGAGGGGCCGGGGAGCTGTTTTTT. The rearrangement links TRBV6-5 to TRBJ2-2, with 7 positions matching TRBD2. V gave up 2 bases and J gave up 6 bases; unmatched junction bases: 6. CDR1 is MNHEY and CDR2 is SVGAGI in the germline V gene. The CDR3 consists of 15 residues.

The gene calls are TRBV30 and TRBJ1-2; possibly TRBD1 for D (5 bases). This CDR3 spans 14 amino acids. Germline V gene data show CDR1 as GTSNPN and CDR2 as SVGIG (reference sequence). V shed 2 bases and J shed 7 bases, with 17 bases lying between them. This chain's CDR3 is CAWSIAAGSGGYTF. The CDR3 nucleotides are TGTGCCTGGAGTATCGCAGCAGGGAGTGGTGGCTACACCTTC.

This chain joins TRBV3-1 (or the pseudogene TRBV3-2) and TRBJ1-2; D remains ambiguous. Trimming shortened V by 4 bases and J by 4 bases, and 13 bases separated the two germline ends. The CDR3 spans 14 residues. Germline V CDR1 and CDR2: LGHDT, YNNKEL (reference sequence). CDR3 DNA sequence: TGTGCCAGCAGCCGGCAGGCCTCGGGCTATGGCTACACCTTC. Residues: CASSRQASGYGYTF.

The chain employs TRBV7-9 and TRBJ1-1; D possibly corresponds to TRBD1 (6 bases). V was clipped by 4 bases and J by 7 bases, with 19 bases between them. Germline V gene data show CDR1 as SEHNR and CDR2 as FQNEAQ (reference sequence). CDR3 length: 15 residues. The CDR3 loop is CASSSTSGGGYEAFF. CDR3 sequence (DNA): TGTGCCAGCAGCTCAACATCGGGGGGCGGGTATGAAGCTTTCTTT.

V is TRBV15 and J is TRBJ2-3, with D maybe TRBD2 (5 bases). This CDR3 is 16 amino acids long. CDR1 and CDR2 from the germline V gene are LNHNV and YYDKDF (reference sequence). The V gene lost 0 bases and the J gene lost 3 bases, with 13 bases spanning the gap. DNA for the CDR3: TGTGCCACCAGCAGAGATCCCGGCCAGCGGACAGATACGCAGTATTTT. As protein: CATSRDPGQRTDTQYF.

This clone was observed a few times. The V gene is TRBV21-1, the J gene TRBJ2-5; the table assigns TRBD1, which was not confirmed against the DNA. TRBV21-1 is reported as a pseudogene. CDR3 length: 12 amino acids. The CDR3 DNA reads TGTGAGCCCATCGGGACAGCTGAGACCCAGTACTTC. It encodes CEPIGTAETQYF.

CDR3 sequence (DNA): TGTGCCAGCAGCCGACAGGGAGGGGAAAAACTGTTTTTT. Protein product: CASSRQGGEKLFF. This chain joins TRBV3-1 (or the pseudogene TRBV3-2) and TRBJ1-4, with 7 positions matching TRBD1. V shed 4 bases and J 8 bases; nucleotides not matched to a gene: 4. The CDR3 runs 13 residues. Germline lookup yields CDR1 LGHDT and CDR2 YNNKEL (reference sequence).

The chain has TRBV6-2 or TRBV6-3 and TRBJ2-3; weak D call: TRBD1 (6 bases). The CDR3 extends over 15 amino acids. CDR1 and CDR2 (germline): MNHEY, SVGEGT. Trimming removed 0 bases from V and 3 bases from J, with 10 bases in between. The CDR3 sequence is CASSYSRQGTDTQYF. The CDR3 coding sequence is TGTGCCAGCAGTTACTCGAGGCAGGGGACAGATACGCAGTATTTT.

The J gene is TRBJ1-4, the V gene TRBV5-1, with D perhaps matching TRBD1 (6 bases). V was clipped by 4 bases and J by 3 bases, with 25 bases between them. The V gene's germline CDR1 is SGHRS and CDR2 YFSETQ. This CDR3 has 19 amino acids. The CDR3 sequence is CASSRDLAVPGQSNEKLFF. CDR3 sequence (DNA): TGCGCCAGCAGCCGAGACTTAGCCGTACCGGGACAATCTAATGAAAAACTGTTTTTT.

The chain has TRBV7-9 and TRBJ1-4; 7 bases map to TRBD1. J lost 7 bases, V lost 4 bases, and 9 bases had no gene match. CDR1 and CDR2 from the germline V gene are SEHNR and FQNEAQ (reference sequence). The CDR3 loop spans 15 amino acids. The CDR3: CASSSQGKGGEKLFF. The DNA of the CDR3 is TGTGCCAGCAGCTCACAGGGGAAAGGGGGTGAAAAACTGTTTTTT. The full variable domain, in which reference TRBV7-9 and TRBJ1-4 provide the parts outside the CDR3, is DTGVSQNPRHKITKRGQNVTFRCDPISEHNRLYWYRQTLGQGPEFLTYFQNEAQLEKSRLLSDRFSAERPKGSFSTLEIQRTEQGDSAMYLCASSSQGKGGEKLFFGSGTQLSVL.

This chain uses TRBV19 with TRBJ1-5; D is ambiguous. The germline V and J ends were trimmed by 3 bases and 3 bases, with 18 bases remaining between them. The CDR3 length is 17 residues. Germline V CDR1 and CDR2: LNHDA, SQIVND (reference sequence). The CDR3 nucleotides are TGTGCCAGTAGTATGGGTCCCGGGCAGCGAAACAATCAGCCCCAGCATTTT. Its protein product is CASSMGPGQRNNQPQHF.

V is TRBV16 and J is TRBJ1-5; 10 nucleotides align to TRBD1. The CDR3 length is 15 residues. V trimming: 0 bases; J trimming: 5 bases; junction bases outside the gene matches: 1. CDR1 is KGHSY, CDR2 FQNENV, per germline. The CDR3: CASSQSGTGDQPQHF. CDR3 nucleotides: TGTGCCAGCAGCCAATCGGGGACAGGGGATCAGCCCCAGCATTTT.

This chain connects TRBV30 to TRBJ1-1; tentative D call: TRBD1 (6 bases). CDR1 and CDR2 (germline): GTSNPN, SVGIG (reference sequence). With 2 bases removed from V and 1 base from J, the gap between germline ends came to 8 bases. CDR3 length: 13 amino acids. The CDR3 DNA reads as TGTGCCTGGAGTAAGGGGGGGAACACTGAAGCTTTCTTT. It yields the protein CAWSKGGNTEAFF.

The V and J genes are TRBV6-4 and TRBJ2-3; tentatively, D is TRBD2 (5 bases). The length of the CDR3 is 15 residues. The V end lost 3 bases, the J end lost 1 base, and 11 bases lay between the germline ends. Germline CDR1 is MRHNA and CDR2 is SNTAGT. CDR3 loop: CASSEEGVGTDTQYF. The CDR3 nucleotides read TGTGCCAGCAGTGAAGAGGGAGTGGGCACAGATACGCAGTATTTT.

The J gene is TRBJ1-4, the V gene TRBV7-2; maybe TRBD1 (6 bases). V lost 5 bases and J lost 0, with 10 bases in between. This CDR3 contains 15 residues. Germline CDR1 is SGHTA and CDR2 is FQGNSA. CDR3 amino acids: CASSLDSSTNEKLFF. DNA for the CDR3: TGTGCCAGCAGCCTGGACAGTTCAACTAATGAAAAACTGTTTTTT.

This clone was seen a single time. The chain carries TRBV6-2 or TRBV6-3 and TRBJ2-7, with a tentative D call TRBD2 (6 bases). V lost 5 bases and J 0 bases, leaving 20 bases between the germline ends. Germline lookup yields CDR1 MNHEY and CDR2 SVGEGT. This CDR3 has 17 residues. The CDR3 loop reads CASSQLARGPLSYEQYF. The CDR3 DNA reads TGTGCCAGCAGTCAACTAGCAAGGGGCCCCCTCTCCTACGAGCAGTACTTC.

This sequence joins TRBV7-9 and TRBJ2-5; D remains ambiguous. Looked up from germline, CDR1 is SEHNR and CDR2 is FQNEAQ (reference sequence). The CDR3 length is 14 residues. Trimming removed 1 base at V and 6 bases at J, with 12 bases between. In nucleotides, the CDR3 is TGTGCCAGCAGCTTAGGGCAAGTTAAGCAGACCCAGTACTTC. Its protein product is CASSLGQVKQTQYF.

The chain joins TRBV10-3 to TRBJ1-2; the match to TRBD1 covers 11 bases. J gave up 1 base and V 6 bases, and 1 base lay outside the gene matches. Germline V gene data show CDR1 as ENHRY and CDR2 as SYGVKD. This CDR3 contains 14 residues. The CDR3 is CAIRGTGGNYGYTF. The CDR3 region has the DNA TGTGCCATCAGGGGGACAGGGGGTAACTATGGCTACACCTTC.